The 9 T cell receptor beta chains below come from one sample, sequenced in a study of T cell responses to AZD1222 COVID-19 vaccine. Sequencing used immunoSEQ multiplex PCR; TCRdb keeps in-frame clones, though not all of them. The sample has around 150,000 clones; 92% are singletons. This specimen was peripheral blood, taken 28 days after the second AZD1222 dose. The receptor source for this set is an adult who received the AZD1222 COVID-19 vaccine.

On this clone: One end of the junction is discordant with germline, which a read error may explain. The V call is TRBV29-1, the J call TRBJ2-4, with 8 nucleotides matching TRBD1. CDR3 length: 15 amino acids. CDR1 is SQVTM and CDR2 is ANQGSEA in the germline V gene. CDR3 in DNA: TGCAGCGTGGAAGACAGGGGACCGGCCAAAAACATTCAGTACTTC. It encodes CSVEDRGPAKNIQYF. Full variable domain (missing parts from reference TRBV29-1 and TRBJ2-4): SAVISQKPSRDICQRGTSLTIQCQVDSQVTMMFWYRQQPGQSLTLIATANQGSEATYESGFVIDKFPISRPNLTFSTLTVSNMSPEDSSIYLCSVEDRGPAKNIQYFGAGTRLSVL.

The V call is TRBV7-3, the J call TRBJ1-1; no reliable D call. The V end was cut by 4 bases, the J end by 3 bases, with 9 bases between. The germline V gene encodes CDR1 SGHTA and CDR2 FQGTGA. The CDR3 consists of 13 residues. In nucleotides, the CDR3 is TGTGCCAGCAGCTACAAAGCGGACACTGAAGCTTTCTTT. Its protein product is CASSYKADTEAFF.

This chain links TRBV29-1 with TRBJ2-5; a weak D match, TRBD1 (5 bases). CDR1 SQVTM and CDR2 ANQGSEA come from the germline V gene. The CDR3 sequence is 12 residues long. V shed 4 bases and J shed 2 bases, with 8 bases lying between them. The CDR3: CSVGQPQETQYF. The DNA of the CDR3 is TGCAGCGTTGGACAGCCACAAGAGACCCAGTACTTC.

CDR3 region: CASSWTGLTGELFF. CDR3 nucleotides: TGCGCCAGCAGCTGGACAGGGTTAACCGGGGAGCTGTTTTTT. The rearrangement uses TRBV4-3 and TRBJ2-2; TRBD1 aligns across 8 bases. The CDR3 length is 14 residues. Germline CDR1 and CDR2: LGHNA and YSLEER. V lost 5 bases to trimming and J lost 5 bases; unmatched junction nucleotides: 4.

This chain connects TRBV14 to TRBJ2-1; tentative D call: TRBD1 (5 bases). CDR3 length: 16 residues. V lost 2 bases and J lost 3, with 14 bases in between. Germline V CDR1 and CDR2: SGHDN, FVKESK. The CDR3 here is CASSQSQGGDYNEQFF. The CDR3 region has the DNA TGTGCCAGCAGCCAATCGCAGGGCGGAGACTACAATGAGCAGTTCTTC.

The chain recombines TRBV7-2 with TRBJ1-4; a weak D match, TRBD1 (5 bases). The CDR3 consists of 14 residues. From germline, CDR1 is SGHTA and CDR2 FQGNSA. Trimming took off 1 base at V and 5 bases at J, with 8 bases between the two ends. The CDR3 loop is CASSLGSGNEKLFF. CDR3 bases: TGTGCCAGCAGCTTAGGCTCAGGGAATGAAAAACTGTTTTTT.

The CDR3 DNA reads TGTGCCACCAGTACAGTCCTCCAGCAGGGAAGAGAGACCCAGTACTTC. Amino acids: CATSTVLQQGRETQYF. The chain employs TRBV24-1 and TRBJ2-5, with a possible D match to TRBD1 (5 bases). The germline CDR1 and CDR2 sequences are KGHDR and SFDVKD. The CDR3 extends over 16 amino acids. Trimming took 6 bases from V and 4 from J, leaving 20 bases between them.

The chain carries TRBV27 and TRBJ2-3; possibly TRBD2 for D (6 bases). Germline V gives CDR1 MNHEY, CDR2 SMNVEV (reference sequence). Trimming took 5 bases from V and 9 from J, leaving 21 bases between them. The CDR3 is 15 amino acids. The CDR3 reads CASSPGTSPTGTQYF. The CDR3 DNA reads TGTGCCAGCAGTCCCGGGACTTCCCCCACAGGAACGCAGTATTTT.

CDR3 protein: CASSLYQRGDNEQFF. CDR3 DNA: TGCGCCAGCAGCTTGTATCAGCGGGGGGACAATGAGCAGTTCTTC. The rearrangement uses TRBV5-1 and TRBJ2-1, with TRBD2 matching over 9 bases. CDR3 length: 15 amino acids. J lost 5 bases, V lost 1 base, and 4 bases had no gene match. CDR1 and CDR2 from the germline V gene are SGHRS and YFSETQ.